This is a list of T cell receptor beta chains from one sample in a study of cytomegalovirus exposure and HLA in healthy donors. The assay was immunoSEQ multiplex PCR, and TCRdb's table has in-frame clones only and misses some. The sample consists of 95,000 to 150,000 clones, around 80% of them appearing once. The sequenced material came from PBMCs. These receptors all come from a woman aged 50 to 60 in good health and CMV-seropositive. Each CDR3 is given with its conserved first and last residue. The D gene is left open where the match is weak. Expanded clones are given a class, and other clones once, few, many or no size at all.

TRBJ1-2 TRBV7-9 . . TGTGCCAGCAGCTTCTCCCAGGGACACAACTATGGCTACACCTTC CASSFSQGHNYGYTF
TRBJ1-5 TRBV9 . . TGTGCCAGCAGCGTTGAAGGGGGCAATCAGCCCCAGCATTTT CASSVEGGNQPQHF
TRBJ2-7 TRBV6-5 . . TGTGCCAGCAGGGCGGGCTTCTCGGGAGAGCAGTACTTC CASRAGFSGEQYF
TRBJ1-6 TRBV6-5 TRBD1 . TGTGCCAGCAGCCTGACAGGGATCAATTCACCCCTCCACTTT CASSLTGINSPLHF
TRBJ1-1 TRBV5-1 . few TGCGCCAGCAGCCCCTTGATGTCGGGGAACACTGAAGCTTTCTTT CASSPLMSGNTEAFF
TRBJ2-2 TRBV7-2 . . TGTGCCAGCAGCTTAGGGGGCGCGAACACCGGGGAGCTGTTTTTT CASSLGGANTGELFF
TRBJ2-7 TRBV6-1 . . TGTGCCAGCAGTGAAGGCTTGGGGCAGGCGGGGTCCTACGAGCAGTACTTC CASSEGLGQAGSYEQYF
TRBJ2-3 TRBV2 TRBD1 . TGTGCCAGCAGTTCGGACAGGGTTTATCGAAATACGCAGTATTTT CASSSDRVYRNTQYF
TRBJ1-1 TRBV7-2 TRBD1 few TGTGCCAGCAGGGGTGGGACAGGGTTGGGATATACTGAAGCTTTCTTT CASRGGTGLGYTEAFF
TRBJ2-1 TRBV11-3 . . TGTGCCAGCAGCTTAGGAGGTTCCACCTACAATGAGCAGTTCTTC CASSLGGSTYNEQFF
TRBJ1-5 TRBV19 . . TGTGCCAGTAGTATAGGGGGGGGCGGTTATCAGCCCCAGCATTTT CASSIGGGGYQPQHF
TRBJ1-2 TRBV19 TRBD1 few TGTGCCAGTAGTAAGGTACAGGGGAACTATGGCTACACCTTC CASSKVQGNYGYTF
TRBJ1-5 TRBV19 TRBD1 . TGTGCCAGTAGCGGACAGGGCAGCAATCAGCCCCAGCATTTT CASSGQGSNQPQHF
TRBJ1-3 TRBV25-1 TRBD1 . TGTGCCAGCAGTTCAACAGGGGAGGCTGGAAACACCATATATTTT CASSSTGEAGNTIYF
TRBJ2-2 TRBV4-1 TRBD2 few TGCGCCAGCAGCCAAGCGGTTCTAGCGGCGAACACCGGGGAGCTGTTTTTT CASSQAVLAANTGELFF
TRBJ1-6 TRBV7-6 TRBD1 . TGTGCCAGCAGCTCCCGGGACAGGGGGTCACCCCTCCACTTT CASSSRDRGSPLHF
TRBJ2-7 TRBV29-1 . . TGCAGCGTTGATTGGGAGGGGGGGCACGAGCAGTACTTC CSVDWEGGHEQYF
TRBJ1-5 TRBV2 . . TGTGCCAGCAGTGAAAGAGGTTCGGGGCAGCCCCAGCATTTT CASSERGSGQPQHF
TRBJ1-1 TRBV4-1 . . TGCGCCAGCAGCCAGACGAGCGGGGGCAGGGAAGCTTTCTTT CASSQTSGGREAFF
TRBJ2-3 TRBV5-1 . . TGCGCCAGCAGCTCCCGGGGAATCACAGATACGCAGTATTTT CASSSRGITDTQYF
TRBJ1-2 TRBV5-4 . . TGTGCCAGCAGCGCCGGACAGAGACTTAACTATGGCTACACCTTC CASSAGQRLNYGYTF
TRBJ2-3 TRBV9 . . TGTGCCAGCAGCGTAGGACTCCAGAGTACAGATACGCAGTATTTT CASSVGLQSTDTQYF
TRBJ1-5 TRBV7-2 TRBD1 few TGTGCCAGCAGCCTAAGGGGGCCCCAGCCCCAGCATTTT CASSLRGPQPQHF
TRBJ2-1 TRBV10-3 . . TGTGCCATCAGTGAGGGGGCGGCGGTCAATGAGCAGTTCTTC CAISEGAAVNEQFF
TRBJ1-6 TRBV4-3 . . TGCGCCAGCAGCCAAGATCCCTGGGTCAGGGAGGCGCCCCTCCACTTT CASSQDPWVREAPLHF
TRBJ2-1 TRBV4-3 . . TGCGCCAGCAGCCAAGAAGATGGTAGATCGGGCAATGAGCAGTTCTTC CASSQEDGRSGNEQFF
TRBJ2-2 TRBV5-6 . . TGTGCCAGCAGCTTCCTCGGCGGGGGCGCCACCGGGGAGCTGTTTTTT CASSFLGGGATGELFF
TRBJ1-2 TRBV11-3 . once TGTGCCAGCAGCTTAGACTATTATCGAGGGAAGTCCTATGGCTACACCTTC CASSLDYYRGKSYGYTF
TRBJ2-5 TRBV11-3 TRBD2 . TGTGCCAGCAGCTTAAGGGGAGGGACTAGCGGGGGGGAGACCCAGTACTTC CASSLRGGTSGGETQYF
TRBJ1-4 TRBV15 . . TGTGCCACCAGGCGAGACCTAACCTGGGGGGTGGGCCTTGAAAAACTGTTTTTT CATRRDLTWGVGLEKLFF
TRBJ1-1 TRBV4-1 TRBD1 . TGCGCCAGCAGCCCGCTGGGGACAGGGGGCGCTCGGACTGAAGCTTTCTTT CASSPLGTGGARTEAFF
TRBJ1-1 TRBV5-1 . . TGCGCCAGCAGCCTCTGGGACTCCGACACTGAAGCTTTCTTT CASSLWDSDTEAFF
TRBJ1-1 TRBV19 . . TGTGCCAGTACACAGGGCCTGAACACTGAAGCTTTCTTT CASTQGLNTEAFF
TRBJ2-1 TRBV9 TRBD2 . TGTGCCAGCAGCCTAGCGGGAGCAGCCTACAATGAGCAGTTCTTC CASSLAGAAYNEQFF
TRBJ1-3 TRBV28 . . TGTGCCAGCAGTCGCACAGGTTACTCTGGAAACACCATATATTTT CASSRTGYSGNTIYF
TRBJ1-5 TRBV4-2 TRBD1 . TGTGCCAGCAGCCATGGACCGGGACAGGGGGATCAGCCCCAGCATTTT CASSHGPGQGDQPQHF
TRBJ1-1 TRBV11-2 . few TGTGCCAGCAGCTTCGGCAGGGGAACTGAAGCTTTCTTT CASSFGRGTEAFF
TRBJ2-5 TRBV25-1 . . TGTGCCAGCAGTAACAGGCAAGAGACCCAGTACTTC CASSNRQETQYF
TRBJ2-5 TRBV11-3 TRBD1 . TGTGCCAGCAGCCTAGGGACAGTTCAAGAGACCCAGTACTTC CASSLGTVQETQYF
TRBJ2-3 TRBV4-3 TRBD1 . TGCGCCAGCAGCCAATCGTGGACAGGCATAAGCACAGATACGCAGTATTTT CASSQSWTGISTDTQYF
TRBJ2-3 TRBV28 . . TGTGCCAGCAGCCCCCCGGTGATTACGCAGTATTTT CASSPPVITQYF
TRBJ2-3 TRBV6-6 TRBD2 . TGTGCCAGCAGTTACGTAGCGGGAGGCGATACGCAGTATTTT CASSYVAGGDTQYF
TRBJ2-1 TRBV2 . . TGTGCCAGCACGTCGCGGACCCCGGGGGATGAGCAGTTCTTC CASTSRTPGDEQFF
TRBJ1-4 TRBV4-3 TRBD1 . TGCGCCAGCAGCCAAGGACAGGGCGGAGAAAAACTGTTTTTT CASSQGQGGEKLFF
TRBJ2-1 TRBV7-9 TRBD2 . TGTGCCAGCAGCTTGGGATCTAGCGGGGGGTGGGATGAGCAGTTCTTC CASSLGSSGGWDEQFF
TRBJ1-1 TRBV28 TRBD1 . TGTGCCAGCAGTTGGGGAGGGGACAGGGGGGCCCGTGAAGCTTTCTTT CASSWGGDRGAREAFF